This T cell receptor (beta chain) was sequenced during a study of T cells in Graves' hyperthyroidism and ophthalmopathy. Study results and caveats: Ophthalmopathy cases were set apart from stable hyperthyroidism by a 13 V-J model.

A remark on this clonotype: The antigen is unknown.

TCR beta CDR3 regions were amplified from RNA transcripts. A first-round RT-PCR of the TCR CDR3 used the HTBI primer set. Each CDR3 protein is one row after TCRdb ran MiXCR on the multiplex PCR reads. The sample has about 360,000 distinct CDR3 sequences, 13% seen once; the top ten hold over 8.5%. The CDR3 totals 14 residues. The V and J ends lost 9 bases and 0 bases respectively, with 11 bases between them. Not enrolled were patients with uncontrolled infection, other autoimmune disease, pregnancy or lactation. PBMCs were derived from approximately 10 ml fresh peripheral blood. Sequenced material: blood. The TCR comes from a woman younger than 35 with Graves' hyperthyroidism. The chain has TRBV12-3 or TRBV12-4 and TRBJ2-2, with a weak D call TRBD1 (5 bases). The CDR3 nucleotides read TGTGCCAGTTACGACAGCCCGAACACCGGGGAGCTGTTTTTT. It is translated as CASYDSPNTGELFF.